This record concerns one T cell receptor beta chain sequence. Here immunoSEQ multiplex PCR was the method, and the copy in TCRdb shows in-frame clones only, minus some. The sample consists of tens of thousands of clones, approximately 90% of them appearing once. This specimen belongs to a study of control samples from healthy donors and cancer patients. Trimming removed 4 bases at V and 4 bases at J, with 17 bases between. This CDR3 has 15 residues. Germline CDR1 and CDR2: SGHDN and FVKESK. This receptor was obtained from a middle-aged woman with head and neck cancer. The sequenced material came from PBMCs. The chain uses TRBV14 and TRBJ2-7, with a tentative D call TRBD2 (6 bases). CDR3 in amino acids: CASSRRREPPYEQYF. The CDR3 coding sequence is TGTGCCAGCAGCCGCCGGAGGGAACCGCCATACGAGCAGTACTTC.